This T cell receptor beta chain was sequenced in a study of CD8 T cells in cerebrospinal fluid in Alzheimer's disease (dated by TCRdb to between 2020 and 2021). With respect to the entire study: CSF T cell clonal expansion was assessed with two single-cell approaches: plate-based nested PCR sequencing and droplet-based sequencing. The droplet-based CSF comparison of patients and controls included about 9 healthy controls (10,876 cells) and about 9 patients with MCI or Alzheimer's disease (just over 10,000 cells). A total of some 25 samples were covered by the CSF gene-expression analysis, which included Parkinson's disease patients. This study tested whether clonally expanded T cells could be found in cerebrospinal fluid from healthy elderly individuals and from patients with neurodegenerative disease. What the work shows at the level of the full study, not this receptor alone: The EBV-specific clones were neither the most highly expanded clones nor enriched among patients. When the data were pooled, 4 of 6 Alzheimer's patients but only 1 of 10 healthy subjects had a highly expanded clone, defined as one making up at least 3% of TCRs. Finding EBV-specific TCRs in CSF, the authors cautioned, does not establish a causal link between EBV and Alzheimer's disease. Only samples with detectable clones went into the overall clonality comparison: around eleven healthy, 5 MCI, 5 AD, and 6 PD. In patients with MCI or Alzheimer's disease, the biggest CSF clone accounted for a larger percentage of TCRs than in controls.

The receptor library was made with 10x single-cell sequencing. 10X Genomics single-cell V(D)J and 5' gene-expression libraries were used to profile CSF cells. An Illumina NextSeq550 was used to sequence the CSF single-cell TCR libraries. As for how the authors treated the data: After V(D)J reads were mapped to the vdj-GRCh38 alts ensemble 2.0.0 reference, the Cell Ranger vdj pipeline was used to analyse the reads. Cell barcodes sharing the same set of productive CDR3 nucleotide sequences were defined as clonotypes. Clonotype information was added to Seurat v3.0 gene-expression metadata to link clonality with transcriptional profiles. Any CSF cell with more than 1,800 genes, more than 7,500 UMIs or more than 10% mitochondrial reads was excluded. CDR3-beta sequences were compared against VDJdb to identify TCRs with known antigen specificity. Only TCRs with complete alpha and beta chains were included in the network analysis of clone sharing, which used the R package qgraph. TCRdb reanalyzed the reads, keeping one entry per CDR3 protein sequence and omitting DNA. These V and J calls are TCRdb output, not the study's own analysis. The sample table gives around 490 distinct CDR3 sequences. Almost 30% of the sample is held by the ten biggest clonotypes.

About this clonotype: The specificity of this receptor is unknown.

The CDR3 covers 13 residues, taking in both the cysteine and the phenylalanine. The entry carries no DNA sequence. Per the germline V gene, MNHEY is the CDR1 and SVGEGT is the CDR2. All participants were free of acute infectious disease and in good physical condition. Neurodegeneration in patients was confirmed with biomarkers including neurofilament, amyloid-beta and tau. For droplet-based sequencing, live CSF cells were sorted with a live/dead marker. CSF was obtained by lumbar puncture, and immune cells were pelleted by centrifugation at 300g. CSF samples were inspected for red blood cells, and any blood-contaminated sample was excluded. CSF cells were cryopreserved in freezing medium, frozen overnight at -80 degrees C, and subsequently stored in liquid nitrogen. Before analysis, CSF samples had been stored for less than seven months.

Specimen: cerebrospinal fluid. This receptor was obtained from a human donor with Alzheimer's disease. This sequence uses TRBV6-2 or TRBV6-3 and TRBJ1-1; the TCRdb D gene call, TRBD1, has no DNA to confirm it. CDR3 loop: CASSYSTRTEAFF.